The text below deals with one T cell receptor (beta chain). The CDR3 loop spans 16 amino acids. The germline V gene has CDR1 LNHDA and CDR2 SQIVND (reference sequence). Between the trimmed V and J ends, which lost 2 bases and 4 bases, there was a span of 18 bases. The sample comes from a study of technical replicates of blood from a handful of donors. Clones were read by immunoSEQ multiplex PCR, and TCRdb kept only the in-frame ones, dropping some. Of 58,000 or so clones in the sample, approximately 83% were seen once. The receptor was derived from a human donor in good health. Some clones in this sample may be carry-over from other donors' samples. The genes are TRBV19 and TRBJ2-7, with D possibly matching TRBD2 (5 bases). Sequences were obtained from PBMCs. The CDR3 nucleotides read TGTGCCAGTAGTATAACGGGGAAAACCTTCCCATACGAGCAGTACTTC. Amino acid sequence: CASSITGKTFPYEQYF.